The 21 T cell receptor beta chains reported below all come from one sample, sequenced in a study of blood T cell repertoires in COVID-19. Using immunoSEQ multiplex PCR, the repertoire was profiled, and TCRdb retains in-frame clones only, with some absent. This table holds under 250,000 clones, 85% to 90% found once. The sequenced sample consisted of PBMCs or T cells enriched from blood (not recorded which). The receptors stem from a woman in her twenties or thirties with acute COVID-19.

As DNA, the CDR3 is TGTGCCAGTAGTTTCCAGACTAGCGGGGGGGCAAATGAGCAGTTCTTC. This gives the protein CASSFQTSGGANEQFF. The chain has TRBV19 and TRBJ2-1, with TRBD2 matching over 14 bases. Trimming at V came to 5 bases and at J to 7 bases, leaving 7 bases not matched to a gene. Germline V gene data show CDR1 as LNHDA and CDR2 as SQIVND (reference sequence). CDR3 size: 16 residues.

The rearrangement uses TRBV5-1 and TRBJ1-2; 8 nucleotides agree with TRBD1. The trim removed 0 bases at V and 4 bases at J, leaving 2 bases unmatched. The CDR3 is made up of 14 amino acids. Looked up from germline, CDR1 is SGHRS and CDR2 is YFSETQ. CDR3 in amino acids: CASSLDGQGYGYTF. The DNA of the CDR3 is TGCGCCAGCAGCTTGGATGGACAGGGCTATGGCTACACCTTC.

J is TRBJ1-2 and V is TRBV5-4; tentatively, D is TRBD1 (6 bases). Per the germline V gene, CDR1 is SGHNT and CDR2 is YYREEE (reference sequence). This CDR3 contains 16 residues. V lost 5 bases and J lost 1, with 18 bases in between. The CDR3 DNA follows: TGTGCCAGCAGACTGGGGGCAGATAACCTTAACTATGGCTACACCTTC. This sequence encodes CASRLGADNLNYGYTF.

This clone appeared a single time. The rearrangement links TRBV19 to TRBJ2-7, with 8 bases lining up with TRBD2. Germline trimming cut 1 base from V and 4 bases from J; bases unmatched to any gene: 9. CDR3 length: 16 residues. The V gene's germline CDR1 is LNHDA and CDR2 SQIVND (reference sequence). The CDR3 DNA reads TGTGCCAGTAGTATAGTCGGGGGGGCCTTCGCTTACGAGCAGTACTTC. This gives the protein CASSIVGGAFAYEQYF.

The CDR3: CASSILPGQGNEQYF. CDR3 sequence (DNA): TGTGCCAGTAGTATTCTCCCGGGACAGGGGAACGAGCAGTACTTC. The rearrangement links TRBV19 to TRBJ2-7; TRBD1 aligns across 10 bases. This CDR3 is built from 15 residues. Losses at the gene ends were 3 bases for V and 5 bases for J; bases not matched to a gene: 7. Per germline, CDR1 LNHDA and CDR2 SQIVND (reference sequence).

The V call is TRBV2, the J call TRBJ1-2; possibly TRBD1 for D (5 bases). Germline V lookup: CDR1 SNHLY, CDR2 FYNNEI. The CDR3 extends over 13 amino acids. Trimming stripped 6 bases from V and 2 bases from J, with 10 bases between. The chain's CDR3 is CASSPQENYGYTF. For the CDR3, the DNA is TGTGCCAGCAGCCCACAGGAAAACTATGGCTACACCTTC. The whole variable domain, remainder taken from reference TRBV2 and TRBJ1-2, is EPEVTQTPSHQVTQMGQEVILRCVPISNHLYFYWYRQILGQKVEFLVSFYNNEISEKSEIFDDQFSVERPDGSNFTLKIRSTKLEDSAMYFCASSPQENYGYTFGSGTRLTVV.

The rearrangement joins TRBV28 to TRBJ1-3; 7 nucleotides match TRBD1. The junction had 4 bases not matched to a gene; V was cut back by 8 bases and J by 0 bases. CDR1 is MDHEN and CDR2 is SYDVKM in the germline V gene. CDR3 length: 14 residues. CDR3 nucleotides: TGTGCCAGCGAGACAGGGAGCTCTGGAAACACCATATATTTT. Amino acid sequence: CASETGSSGNTIYF.

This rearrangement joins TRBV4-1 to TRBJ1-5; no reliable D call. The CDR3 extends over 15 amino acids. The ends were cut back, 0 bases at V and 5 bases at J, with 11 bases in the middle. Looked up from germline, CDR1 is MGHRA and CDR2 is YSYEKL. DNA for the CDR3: TGCGCCAGCAGCCAAGAATCAACGGACTATCAGCCCCAGCATTTT. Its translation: CASSQESTDYQPQHF.

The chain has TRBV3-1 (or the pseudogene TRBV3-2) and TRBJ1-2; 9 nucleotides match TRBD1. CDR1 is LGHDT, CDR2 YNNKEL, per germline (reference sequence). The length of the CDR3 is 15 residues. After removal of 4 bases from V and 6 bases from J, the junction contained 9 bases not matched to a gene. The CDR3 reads CASSPAITGGDGYTF. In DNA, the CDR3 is TGTGCCAGCAGCCCCGCCATTACAGGGGGCGATGGCTACACCTTC.

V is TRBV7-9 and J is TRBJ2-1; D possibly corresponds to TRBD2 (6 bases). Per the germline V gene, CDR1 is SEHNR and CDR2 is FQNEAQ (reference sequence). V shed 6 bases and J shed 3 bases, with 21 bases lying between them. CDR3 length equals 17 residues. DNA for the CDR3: TGTGCCAGCAGTTTTCCCCCCGGGACTTCCTTCTACAATGAGCAGTTCTTC. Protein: CASSFPPGTSFYNEQFF.

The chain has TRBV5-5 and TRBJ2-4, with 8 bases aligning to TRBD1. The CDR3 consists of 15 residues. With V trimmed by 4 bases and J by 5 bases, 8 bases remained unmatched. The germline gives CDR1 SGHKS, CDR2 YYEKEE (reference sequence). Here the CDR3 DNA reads TGTGCCAGCAGCCCGCCTTACAGGGGGGAAAACATTCAGTACTTC. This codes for CASSPPYRGENIQYF.

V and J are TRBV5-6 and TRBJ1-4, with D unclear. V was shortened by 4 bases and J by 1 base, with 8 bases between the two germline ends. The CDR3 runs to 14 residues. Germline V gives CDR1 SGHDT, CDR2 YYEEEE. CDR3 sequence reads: CASSPGRTNEKLFF. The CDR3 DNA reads TGTGCCAGCAGCCCGGGTAGAACTAATGAAAAACTGTTTTTT.

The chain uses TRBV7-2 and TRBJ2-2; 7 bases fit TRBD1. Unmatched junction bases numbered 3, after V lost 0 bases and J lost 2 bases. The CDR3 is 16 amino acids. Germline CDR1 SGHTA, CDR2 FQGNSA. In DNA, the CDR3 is TGTGCCAGCAGCTTAGCAGGGGGCGCTAACACCGGGGAGCTGTTTTTT. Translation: CASSLAGGANTGELFF. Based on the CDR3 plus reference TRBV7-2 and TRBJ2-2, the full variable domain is GAGVSQSPSNKVTEKGKDVELRCDPISGHTALYWYRQSLGQGLEFLIYFQGNSAPDKSGLPSDRFSAERTGGSVSTLTIQRTQQEDSAVYLCASSLAGGANTGELFFGEGSRLTVL.

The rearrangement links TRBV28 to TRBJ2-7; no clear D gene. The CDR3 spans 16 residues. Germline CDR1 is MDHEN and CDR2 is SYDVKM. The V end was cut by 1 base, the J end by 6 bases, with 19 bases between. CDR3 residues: CASSLSLPFWSSEQYF. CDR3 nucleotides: TGTGCCAGCAGTTTATCCCTCCCGTTTTGGTCGAGCGAGCAGTACTTC.

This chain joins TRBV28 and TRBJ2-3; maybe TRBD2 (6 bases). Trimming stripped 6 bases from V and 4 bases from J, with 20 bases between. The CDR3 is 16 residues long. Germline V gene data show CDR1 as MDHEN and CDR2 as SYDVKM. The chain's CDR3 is CASSWIRRGAPDTQYF. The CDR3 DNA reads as TGTGCCAGCAGCTGGATAAGGCGGGGAGCCCCAGATACGCAGTATTTT.

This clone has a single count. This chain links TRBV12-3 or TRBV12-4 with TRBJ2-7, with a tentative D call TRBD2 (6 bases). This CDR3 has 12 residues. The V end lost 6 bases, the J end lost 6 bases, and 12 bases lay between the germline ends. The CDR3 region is CASSPGGAEQYF. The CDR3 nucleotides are TGTGCCAGCAGCCCAGGCGGGGCCGAGCAGTACTTC.

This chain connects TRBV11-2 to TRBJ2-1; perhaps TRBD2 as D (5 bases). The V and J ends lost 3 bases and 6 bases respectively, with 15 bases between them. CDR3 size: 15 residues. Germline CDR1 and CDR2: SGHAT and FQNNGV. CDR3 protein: CASSLLAGPPNEQFF. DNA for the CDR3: TGTGCCAGCAGCTTGCTGGCGGGCCCACCCAATGAGCAGTTCTTC.

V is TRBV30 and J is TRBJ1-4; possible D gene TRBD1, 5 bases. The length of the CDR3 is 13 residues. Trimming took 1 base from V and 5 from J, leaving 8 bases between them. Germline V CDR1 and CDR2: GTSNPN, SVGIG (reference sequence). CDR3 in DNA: TGTGCCTGGAGTGCAGGGTACAATGAAAAACTGTTTTTT. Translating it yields CAWSAGYNEKLFF.

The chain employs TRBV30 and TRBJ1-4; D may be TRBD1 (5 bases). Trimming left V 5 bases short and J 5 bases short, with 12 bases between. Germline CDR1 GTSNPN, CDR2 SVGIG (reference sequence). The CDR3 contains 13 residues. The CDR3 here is CAWSRGLNEKLFF. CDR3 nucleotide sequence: TGTGCCTGGTCGAGGGGACTCAATGAAAAACTGTTTTTT. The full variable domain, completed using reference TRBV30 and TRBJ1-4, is SQTIHQWPATLVQPVGSPLSLECTVEGTSNPNLYWYRQAAGRGLQLLFYSVGIGQISSEVPQNLSASRPQDRQFILSSKKLLLSDSGFYLCAWSRGLNEKLFFGSGTQLSVL.

Here the CDR3 DNA reads TGTGCCAGCTCACCGAAGCGGGTCAGCACAGATACGCAGTATTTT. Translation gives CASSPKRVSTDTQYF. V and J are TRBV18 and TRBJ2-3; possible D gene TRBD2, 6 bases. The CDR3 has 15 residues. Germline loops: CDR1 KGHSH, CDR2 LQKENI. Trimming removed 3 bases at V and 0 bases at J, with 10 bases between.

CDR3 nucleotides: TGTGCCAGCAGCCAAGATGGGGGGGACACCGGGGAGCTGTTTTTT. Protein sequence: CASSQDGGDTGELFF. This sequence joins TRBV3-1 (or the pseudogene TRBV3-2) and TRBJ2-2; 7 positions match TRBD2. Per germline, CDR1 LGHDT and CDR2 YNNKEL (reference sequence). This CDR3 has 15 residues. The J segment lost 3 bases and the V segment lost 0 bases, leaving 1 base of the junction unmatched.